This TCR beta chain emerged from a study of cytomegalovirus exposure and HLA in healthy donors. Study-wide context: Among the approximately 410 genotyped donors, 70% to 85% were placed in the Caucasian-associated ancestry cluster.

The study ran its PCR with 60 Vbeta and 13 Jbeta primers. Clones were sequenced by immunoSEQ multiplex PCR, and TCRdb holds only the in-frame ones, with some missing. The table shows about 120,000 clones, with roughly a sixth occurring only once. Study conclusions and caveats: HLA alleles were associated with 15,000 to 20,000 TCR beta sequences in a later analysis at 0.05 false discovery rate. Relative to the 666-donor mean, N-insertions were reportedly fewer in an Asian-associated ancestry cluster in a later analysis.

This clone was seen more than once but under ten times. Its target is not known. At sampling all donors were nominally healthy, likely with unrecorded immune exposures. The germline V gene encodes CDR1 SQVTM and CDR2 ANQGSEA. CDR3 length: 13 residues. V lost 6 bases, J lost 0 bases, and 4 bases stayed unmatched. The genes are TRBV29-1 and TRBJ1-1; 7 bases fit TRBD1. This TCR was sampled from a female donor in good health and CMV-seropositive. Material for sequencing was PBMCs. The CDR3 loop is CSVLTGVNTEAFF. The CDR3 nucleotides are TGCAGCGTATTAACAGGGGTGAACACTGAAGCTTTCTTT.